The present entry profiles one T cell receptor beta chain with its context. The antigen remains undetermined. Sequencing was performed with immunoSEQ multiplex PCR; in TCRdb, only in-frame clones are kept and a portion is missing. The data hold 90,000 or so clones, with roughly 80% observed a single time. This entry belongs to a study of graft-versus-host responses after intestinal transplantation. Whole-study context: Grafts that recipients had were multivisceral, liver-intestinal, or isolated intestinal transplants. Every recipient underwent anti-thymocyte globulin induction, then tacrolimus and steroids for roughly 3 years. Study findings and constraints: Early post-transplant declines in HvG were associated with peak levels of circulating GvH clones.

The length of the CDR3 is 17 residues. V dropped 4 bases and J dropped 0 bases, with 16 bases sitting between them. Germline CDR1 MGHRA, CDR2 YSYEKL. This chain joins TRBV4-1 and TRBJ1-5, with D possibly matching TRBD1 (5 bases). The sample in question was unstimulated CD4+ T cells sorted from spleen or lymph node cells, obtained before intestinal transplant. The TCR comes from a human donor who received an intestinal transplant. The CDR3 region has the DNA TGCGCCAGCAGCCCAACGACAGCAGTCTATAGCAATCAGCCCCAGCATTTT. Residues: CASSPTTAVYSNQPQHF.